This T cell receptor beta chain was sequenced during a study of human T cells and chemical hapten exposure. Many counts were recorded for this clonotype. Its specificity is not known. Time point indicated: healthy volunteer bleed at 2 weeks. Unfractionated whole blood was the source from which total RNA was extracted. Regarding the study as a whole: Those TCRs sitting above 1 in 1000 frequency stayed the same with DPC sensitization.

TCRdb re-derived calls from the RACE reads in MiXCR, one entry per CDR3 protein. This table holds roughly 120,000 distinct CDR3 sequences, 9% to 10% found once. CDR1 is SEHNR and CDR2 is FQNEAQ in the germline V gene (reference sequence). The CDR3 has 15 amino acids. The ends were cut back, 5 bases at V and 1 base at J, with 12 bases in the middle. The receptor comes from a male donor in good health. Some clones in this sample may be carry-over from other donors' samples. What was sequenced was whole blood. The chain uses TRBV7-9 and TRBJ1-5; maybe TRBD1 (6 bases). Written as DNA, the CDR3 is TGTGCCAGCAGCCTCACAGGGACCAGCAATCAGCCCCAGCATTTT. It specifies CASSLTGTSNQPQHF.